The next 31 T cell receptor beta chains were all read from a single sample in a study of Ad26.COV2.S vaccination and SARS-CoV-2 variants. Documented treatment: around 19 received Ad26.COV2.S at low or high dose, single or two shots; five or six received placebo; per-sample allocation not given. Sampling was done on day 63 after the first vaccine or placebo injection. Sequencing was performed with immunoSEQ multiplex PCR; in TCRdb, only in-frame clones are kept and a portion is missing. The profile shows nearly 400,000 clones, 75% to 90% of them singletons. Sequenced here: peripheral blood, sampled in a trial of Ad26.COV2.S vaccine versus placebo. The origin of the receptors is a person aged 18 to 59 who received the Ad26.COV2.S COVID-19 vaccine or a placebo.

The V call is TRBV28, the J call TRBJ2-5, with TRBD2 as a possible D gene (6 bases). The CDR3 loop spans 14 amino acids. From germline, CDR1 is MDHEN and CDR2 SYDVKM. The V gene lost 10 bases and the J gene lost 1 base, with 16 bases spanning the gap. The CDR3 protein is CATCWGGVQETQYF. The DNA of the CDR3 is TGTGCCACCTGTTGGGGCGGGGTCCAAGAGACCCAGTACTTC.

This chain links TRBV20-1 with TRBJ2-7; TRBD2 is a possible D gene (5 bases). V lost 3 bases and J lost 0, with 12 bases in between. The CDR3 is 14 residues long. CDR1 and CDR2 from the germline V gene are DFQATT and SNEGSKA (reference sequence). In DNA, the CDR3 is TGCAGTGCTAGTACTAGGGTGAGCTCCTACGAGCAGTACTTC. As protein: CSASTRVSSYEQYF.

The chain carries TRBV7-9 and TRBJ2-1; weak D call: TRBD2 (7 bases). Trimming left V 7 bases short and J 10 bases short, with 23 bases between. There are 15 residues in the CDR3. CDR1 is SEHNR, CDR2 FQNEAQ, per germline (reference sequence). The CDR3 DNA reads TGTGCCAGCACCCCCCTCGGGGCGGGGGCACACGAGCAGTTCTTC. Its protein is CASTPLGAGAHEQFF. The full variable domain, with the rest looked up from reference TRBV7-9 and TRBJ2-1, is DTGVSQNPRHKITKRGQNVTFRCDPISEHNRLYWYRQTLGQGPEFLTYFQNEAQLEKSRLLSDRFSAERPKGSFSTLEIQRTEQGDSAMYLCASTPLGAGAHEQFFGPGTRLTVL.

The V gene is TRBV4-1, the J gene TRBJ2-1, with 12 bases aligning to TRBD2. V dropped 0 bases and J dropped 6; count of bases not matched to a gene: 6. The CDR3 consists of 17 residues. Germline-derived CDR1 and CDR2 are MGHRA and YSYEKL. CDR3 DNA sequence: TGCGCCAGCAGCCAAGAGGGAACTAGCGGGAGGTTCAATGAGCAGTTCTTC. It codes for CASSQEGTSGRFNEQFF.

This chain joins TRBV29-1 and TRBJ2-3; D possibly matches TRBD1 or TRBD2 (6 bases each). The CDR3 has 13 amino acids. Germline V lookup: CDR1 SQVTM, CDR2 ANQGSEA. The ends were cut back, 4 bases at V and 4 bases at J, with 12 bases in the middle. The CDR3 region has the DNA TGCAGCGTTGTGCCCGGGGGCGCAGATACGCAGTATTTT. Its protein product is CSVVPGGADTQYF.

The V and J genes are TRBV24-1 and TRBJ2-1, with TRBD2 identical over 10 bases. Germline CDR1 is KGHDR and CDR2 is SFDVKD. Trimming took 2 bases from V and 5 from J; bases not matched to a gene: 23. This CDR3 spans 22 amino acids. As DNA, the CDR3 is TGTGCCACCAGTGATTCTGGTGGGGCAGGGGAGGAGCGGGAGGGTCCTAACAATGAGCAGTTCTTC. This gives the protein CATSDSGGAGEEREGPNNEQFF.

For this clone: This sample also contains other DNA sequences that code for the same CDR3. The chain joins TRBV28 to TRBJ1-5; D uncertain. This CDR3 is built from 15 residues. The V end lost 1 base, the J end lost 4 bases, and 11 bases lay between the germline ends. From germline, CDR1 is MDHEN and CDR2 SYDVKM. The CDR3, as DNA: TGTGCCAGCAGTTTATCGCTGTCTGGGAATCAGCCCCAGCATTTT. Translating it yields CASSLSLSGNQPQHF.

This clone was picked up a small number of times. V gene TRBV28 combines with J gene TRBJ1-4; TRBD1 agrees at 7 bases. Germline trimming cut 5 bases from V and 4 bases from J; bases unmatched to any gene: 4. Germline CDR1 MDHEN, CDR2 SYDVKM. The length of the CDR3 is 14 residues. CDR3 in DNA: TGTGCCAGCAGTGAGACAGGGATTAATGAAAAACTGTTTTTT. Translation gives CASSETGINEKLFF.

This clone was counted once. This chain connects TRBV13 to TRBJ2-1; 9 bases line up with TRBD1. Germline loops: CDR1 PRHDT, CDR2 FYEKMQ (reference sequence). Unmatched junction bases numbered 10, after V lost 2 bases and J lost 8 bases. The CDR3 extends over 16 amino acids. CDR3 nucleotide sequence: TGTGCCAGCAGCTTAAAGACAGGGGGTTTTCATGATGAGCAGTTCTTC. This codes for CASSLKTGGFHDEQFF.

The CDR3 bases are TGTGCCAGCAGCTTGGAAGGGGGGGACATTCAGTACTTC. This codes for CASSLEGGDIQYF. The J gene is TRBJ2-4, the V gene TRBV5-5, with D possibly TRBD2 on 7 matching bases. This CDR3 contains 13 residues. Between the trimmed V and J ends, which lost 0 bases and 8 bases, there was a span of 9 bases. The germline CDR1 and CDR2 sequences are SGHKS and YYEKEE (reference sequence).

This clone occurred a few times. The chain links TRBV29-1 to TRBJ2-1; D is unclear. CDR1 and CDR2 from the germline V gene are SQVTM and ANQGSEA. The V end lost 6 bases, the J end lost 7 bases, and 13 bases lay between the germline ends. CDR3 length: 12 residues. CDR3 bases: TGCAGCGTGGGGTTAGGTTGGAATGAGCAGTTCTTC. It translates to CSVGLGWNEQFF.

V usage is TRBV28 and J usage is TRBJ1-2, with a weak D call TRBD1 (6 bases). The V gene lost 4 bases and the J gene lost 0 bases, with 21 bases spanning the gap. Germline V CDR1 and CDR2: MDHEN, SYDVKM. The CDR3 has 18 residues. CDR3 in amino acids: CASSSLLMIGGSNYGYTF. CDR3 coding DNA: TGTGCCAGCAGTTCCCTACTAATGATAGGGGGATCTAACTATGGCTACACCTTC.

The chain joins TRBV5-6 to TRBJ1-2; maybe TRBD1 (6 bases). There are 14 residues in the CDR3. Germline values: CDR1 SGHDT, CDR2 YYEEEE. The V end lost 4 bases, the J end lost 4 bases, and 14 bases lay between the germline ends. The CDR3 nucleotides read TGTGCCAGCAGCGTGGCAGGGGTGGGCTATGGCTACACCTTC. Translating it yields CASSVAGVGYGYTF. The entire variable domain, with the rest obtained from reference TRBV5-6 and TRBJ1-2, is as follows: DAGVTQSPTHLIKTRGQQVTLRCSPKSGHDTVSWYQQALGQGPQFIFQYYEEEERQRGNFPDRFSGHQFPNYSSELNVNALLLGDSALYLCASSVAGVGYGYTFGSGTRLTVV.

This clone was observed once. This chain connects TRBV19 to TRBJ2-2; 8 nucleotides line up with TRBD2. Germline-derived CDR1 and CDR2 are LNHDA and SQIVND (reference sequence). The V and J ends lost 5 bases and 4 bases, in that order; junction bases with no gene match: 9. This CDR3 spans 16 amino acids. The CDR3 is CASSLGSGRSTGELFF. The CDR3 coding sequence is TGTGCCAGTAGTCTGGGGAGCGGGAGAAGCACCGGGGAGCTGTTTTTT.

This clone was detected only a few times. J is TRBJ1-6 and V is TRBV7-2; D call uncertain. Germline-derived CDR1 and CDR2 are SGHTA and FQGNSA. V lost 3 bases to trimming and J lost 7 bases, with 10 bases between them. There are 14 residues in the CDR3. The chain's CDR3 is CASSFRRINSPLHF. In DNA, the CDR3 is TGTGCCAGCAGCTTTCGGCGGATCAATTCACCCCTCCACTTT.

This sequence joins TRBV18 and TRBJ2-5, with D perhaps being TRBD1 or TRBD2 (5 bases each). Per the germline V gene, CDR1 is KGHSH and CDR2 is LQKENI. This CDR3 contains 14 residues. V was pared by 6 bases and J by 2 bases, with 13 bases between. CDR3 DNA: TGTGCCAGCTCGGGAAGGGACGGACAAGAGACCCAGTACTTC. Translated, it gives CASSGRDGQETQYF.

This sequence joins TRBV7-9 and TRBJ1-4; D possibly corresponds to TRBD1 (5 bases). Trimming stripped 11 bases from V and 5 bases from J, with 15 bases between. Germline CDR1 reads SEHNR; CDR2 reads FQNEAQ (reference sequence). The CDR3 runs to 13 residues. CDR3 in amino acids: CAGSKGRNEKLFF. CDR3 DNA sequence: TGTGCCGGGTCGAAGGGGCGGAATGAAAAACTGTTTTTT.

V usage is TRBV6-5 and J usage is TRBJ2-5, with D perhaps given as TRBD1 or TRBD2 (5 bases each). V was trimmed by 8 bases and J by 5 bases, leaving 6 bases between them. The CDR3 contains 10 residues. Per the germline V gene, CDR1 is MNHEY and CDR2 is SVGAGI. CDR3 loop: CASGGETQYF. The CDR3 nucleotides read TGTGCCAGCGGGGGTGAGACCCAGTACTTC.

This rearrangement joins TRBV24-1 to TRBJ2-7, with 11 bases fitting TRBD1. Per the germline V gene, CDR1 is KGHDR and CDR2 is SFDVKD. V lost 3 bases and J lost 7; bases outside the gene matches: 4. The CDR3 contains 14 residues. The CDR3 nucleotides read TGTGCCACCAGTGATGGACAGGGGGCACGGGAGCAGTACTTC. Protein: CATSDGQGAREQYF.

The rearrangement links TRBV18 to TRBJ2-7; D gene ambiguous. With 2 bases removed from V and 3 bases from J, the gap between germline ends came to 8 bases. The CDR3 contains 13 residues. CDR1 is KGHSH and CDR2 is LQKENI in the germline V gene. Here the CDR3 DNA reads TGTGCCAGCTCACCAGTTGGGATCTACGAGCAGTACTTC. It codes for CASSPVGIYEQYF.

The CDR3 is CASSRTNEKLFF. Here the CDR3 DNA reads TGTGCCAGCAGCAGGACTAATGAAAAACTGTTTTTT. The chain links TRBV21-1 to TRBJ1-4. TRBV21-1 is a pseudogene. The CDR3 is 12 amino acids.

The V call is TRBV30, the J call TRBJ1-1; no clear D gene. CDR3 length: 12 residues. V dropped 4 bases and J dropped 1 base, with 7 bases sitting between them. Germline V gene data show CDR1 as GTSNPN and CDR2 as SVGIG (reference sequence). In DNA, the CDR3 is TGTGCCTGGAAGCGTGCGAACACTGAAGCTTTCTTT. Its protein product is CAWKRANTEAFF.

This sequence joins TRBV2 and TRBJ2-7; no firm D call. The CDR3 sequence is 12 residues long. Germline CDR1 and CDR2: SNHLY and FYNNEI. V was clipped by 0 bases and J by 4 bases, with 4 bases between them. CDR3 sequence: CASSEALYEQYF. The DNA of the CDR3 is TGTGCCAGCAGTGAAGCGCTTTACGAGCAGTACTTC. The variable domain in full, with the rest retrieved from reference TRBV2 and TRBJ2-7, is EPEVTQTPSHQVTQMGQEVILRCVPISNHLYFYWYRQILGQKVEFLVSFYNNEISEKSEIFDDQFSVERPDGSNFTLKIRSTKLEDSAMYFCASSEALYEQYFGPGTRLTVT.

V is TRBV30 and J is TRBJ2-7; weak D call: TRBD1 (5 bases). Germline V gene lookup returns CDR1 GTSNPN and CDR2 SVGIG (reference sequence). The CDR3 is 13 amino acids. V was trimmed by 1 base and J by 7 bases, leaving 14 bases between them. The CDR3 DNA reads TGTGCCTGGAGTGGACAGCCGGTCGGGGAGCAGTACTTC. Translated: CAWSGQPVGEQYF. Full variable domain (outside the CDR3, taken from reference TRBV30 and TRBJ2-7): SQTIHQWPATLVQPVGSPLSLECTVEGTSNPNLYWYRQAAGRGLQLLFYSVGIGQISSEVPQNLSASRPQDRQFILSSKKLLLSDSGFYLCAWSGQPVGEQYFGPGTRLTVT.

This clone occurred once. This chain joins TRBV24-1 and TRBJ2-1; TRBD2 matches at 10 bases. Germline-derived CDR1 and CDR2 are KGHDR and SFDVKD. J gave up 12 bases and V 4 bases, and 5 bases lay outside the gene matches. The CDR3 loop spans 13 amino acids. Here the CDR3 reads CATSESRTSGQFF. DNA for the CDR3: TGTGCCACCAGTGAATCTAGGACTAGCGGGCAGTTCTTC.

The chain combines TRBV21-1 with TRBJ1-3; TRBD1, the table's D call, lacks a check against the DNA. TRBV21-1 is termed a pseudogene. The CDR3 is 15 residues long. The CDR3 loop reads CASSKGQSSGNTIYF. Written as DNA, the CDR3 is TGTGCCAGCAGCAAGGGACAAAGCTCTGGAAACACCATATATTTT.

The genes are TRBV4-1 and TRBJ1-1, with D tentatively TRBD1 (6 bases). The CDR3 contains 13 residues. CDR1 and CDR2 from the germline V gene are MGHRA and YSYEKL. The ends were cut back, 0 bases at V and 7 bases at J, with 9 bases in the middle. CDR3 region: CASSQDPDSEAFF. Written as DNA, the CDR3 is TGCGCCAGCAGCCAAGACCCGGACAGTGAAGCTTTCTTT.

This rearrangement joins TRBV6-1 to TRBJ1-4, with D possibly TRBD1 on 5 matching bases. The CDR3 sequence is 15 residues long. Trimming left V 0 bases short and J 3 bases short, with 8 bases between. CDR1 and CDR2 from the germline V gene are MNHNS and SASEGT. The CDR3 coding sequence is TGTGCCAGCAGTGAAGCATCGGGGGCTAATGAAAAACTGTTTTTT. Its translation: CASSEASGANEKLFF.

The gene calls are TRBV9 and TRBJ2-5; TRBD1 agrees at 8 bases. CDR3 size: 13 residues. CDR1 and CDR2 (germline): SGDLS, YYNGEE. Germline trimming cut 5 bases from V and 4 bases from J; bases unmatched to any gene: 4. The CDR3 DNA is TGTGCCAGCAGTCAGGGGGCTACAGAGACCCAGTACTTC. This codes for CASSQGATETQYF.

The CDR3 loop reads CASSGTIRNNEQFF. DNA for the CDR3: TGTGCCAGCAGCGGGACTATCCGCAACAATGAGCAGTTCTTC. V usage is TRBV9 and J usage is TRBJ2-1; perhaps TRBD2 as D (6 bases). Looked up from germline, CDR1 is SGDLS and CDR2 is YYNGEE. Trimming pared 3 bases from V and 5 bases from J, leaving 12 bases between. This CDR3 comprises 14 residues.

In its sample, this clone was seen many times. Here the CDR3 DNA reads TGTGCCAGCAGCTTCCGGGACAGGGGGCTCACAGATACGCAGTATTTT. It yields the protein CASSFRDRGLTDTQYF. V usage is TRBV9 and J usage is TRBJ2-3, with 12 bases that match TRBD1. The ends lost 4 bases at V and 2 bases at J; junction bases unmatched: 5. Germline-derived CDR1 and CDR2 are SGDLS and YYNGEE. The CDR3 contains 16 residues.